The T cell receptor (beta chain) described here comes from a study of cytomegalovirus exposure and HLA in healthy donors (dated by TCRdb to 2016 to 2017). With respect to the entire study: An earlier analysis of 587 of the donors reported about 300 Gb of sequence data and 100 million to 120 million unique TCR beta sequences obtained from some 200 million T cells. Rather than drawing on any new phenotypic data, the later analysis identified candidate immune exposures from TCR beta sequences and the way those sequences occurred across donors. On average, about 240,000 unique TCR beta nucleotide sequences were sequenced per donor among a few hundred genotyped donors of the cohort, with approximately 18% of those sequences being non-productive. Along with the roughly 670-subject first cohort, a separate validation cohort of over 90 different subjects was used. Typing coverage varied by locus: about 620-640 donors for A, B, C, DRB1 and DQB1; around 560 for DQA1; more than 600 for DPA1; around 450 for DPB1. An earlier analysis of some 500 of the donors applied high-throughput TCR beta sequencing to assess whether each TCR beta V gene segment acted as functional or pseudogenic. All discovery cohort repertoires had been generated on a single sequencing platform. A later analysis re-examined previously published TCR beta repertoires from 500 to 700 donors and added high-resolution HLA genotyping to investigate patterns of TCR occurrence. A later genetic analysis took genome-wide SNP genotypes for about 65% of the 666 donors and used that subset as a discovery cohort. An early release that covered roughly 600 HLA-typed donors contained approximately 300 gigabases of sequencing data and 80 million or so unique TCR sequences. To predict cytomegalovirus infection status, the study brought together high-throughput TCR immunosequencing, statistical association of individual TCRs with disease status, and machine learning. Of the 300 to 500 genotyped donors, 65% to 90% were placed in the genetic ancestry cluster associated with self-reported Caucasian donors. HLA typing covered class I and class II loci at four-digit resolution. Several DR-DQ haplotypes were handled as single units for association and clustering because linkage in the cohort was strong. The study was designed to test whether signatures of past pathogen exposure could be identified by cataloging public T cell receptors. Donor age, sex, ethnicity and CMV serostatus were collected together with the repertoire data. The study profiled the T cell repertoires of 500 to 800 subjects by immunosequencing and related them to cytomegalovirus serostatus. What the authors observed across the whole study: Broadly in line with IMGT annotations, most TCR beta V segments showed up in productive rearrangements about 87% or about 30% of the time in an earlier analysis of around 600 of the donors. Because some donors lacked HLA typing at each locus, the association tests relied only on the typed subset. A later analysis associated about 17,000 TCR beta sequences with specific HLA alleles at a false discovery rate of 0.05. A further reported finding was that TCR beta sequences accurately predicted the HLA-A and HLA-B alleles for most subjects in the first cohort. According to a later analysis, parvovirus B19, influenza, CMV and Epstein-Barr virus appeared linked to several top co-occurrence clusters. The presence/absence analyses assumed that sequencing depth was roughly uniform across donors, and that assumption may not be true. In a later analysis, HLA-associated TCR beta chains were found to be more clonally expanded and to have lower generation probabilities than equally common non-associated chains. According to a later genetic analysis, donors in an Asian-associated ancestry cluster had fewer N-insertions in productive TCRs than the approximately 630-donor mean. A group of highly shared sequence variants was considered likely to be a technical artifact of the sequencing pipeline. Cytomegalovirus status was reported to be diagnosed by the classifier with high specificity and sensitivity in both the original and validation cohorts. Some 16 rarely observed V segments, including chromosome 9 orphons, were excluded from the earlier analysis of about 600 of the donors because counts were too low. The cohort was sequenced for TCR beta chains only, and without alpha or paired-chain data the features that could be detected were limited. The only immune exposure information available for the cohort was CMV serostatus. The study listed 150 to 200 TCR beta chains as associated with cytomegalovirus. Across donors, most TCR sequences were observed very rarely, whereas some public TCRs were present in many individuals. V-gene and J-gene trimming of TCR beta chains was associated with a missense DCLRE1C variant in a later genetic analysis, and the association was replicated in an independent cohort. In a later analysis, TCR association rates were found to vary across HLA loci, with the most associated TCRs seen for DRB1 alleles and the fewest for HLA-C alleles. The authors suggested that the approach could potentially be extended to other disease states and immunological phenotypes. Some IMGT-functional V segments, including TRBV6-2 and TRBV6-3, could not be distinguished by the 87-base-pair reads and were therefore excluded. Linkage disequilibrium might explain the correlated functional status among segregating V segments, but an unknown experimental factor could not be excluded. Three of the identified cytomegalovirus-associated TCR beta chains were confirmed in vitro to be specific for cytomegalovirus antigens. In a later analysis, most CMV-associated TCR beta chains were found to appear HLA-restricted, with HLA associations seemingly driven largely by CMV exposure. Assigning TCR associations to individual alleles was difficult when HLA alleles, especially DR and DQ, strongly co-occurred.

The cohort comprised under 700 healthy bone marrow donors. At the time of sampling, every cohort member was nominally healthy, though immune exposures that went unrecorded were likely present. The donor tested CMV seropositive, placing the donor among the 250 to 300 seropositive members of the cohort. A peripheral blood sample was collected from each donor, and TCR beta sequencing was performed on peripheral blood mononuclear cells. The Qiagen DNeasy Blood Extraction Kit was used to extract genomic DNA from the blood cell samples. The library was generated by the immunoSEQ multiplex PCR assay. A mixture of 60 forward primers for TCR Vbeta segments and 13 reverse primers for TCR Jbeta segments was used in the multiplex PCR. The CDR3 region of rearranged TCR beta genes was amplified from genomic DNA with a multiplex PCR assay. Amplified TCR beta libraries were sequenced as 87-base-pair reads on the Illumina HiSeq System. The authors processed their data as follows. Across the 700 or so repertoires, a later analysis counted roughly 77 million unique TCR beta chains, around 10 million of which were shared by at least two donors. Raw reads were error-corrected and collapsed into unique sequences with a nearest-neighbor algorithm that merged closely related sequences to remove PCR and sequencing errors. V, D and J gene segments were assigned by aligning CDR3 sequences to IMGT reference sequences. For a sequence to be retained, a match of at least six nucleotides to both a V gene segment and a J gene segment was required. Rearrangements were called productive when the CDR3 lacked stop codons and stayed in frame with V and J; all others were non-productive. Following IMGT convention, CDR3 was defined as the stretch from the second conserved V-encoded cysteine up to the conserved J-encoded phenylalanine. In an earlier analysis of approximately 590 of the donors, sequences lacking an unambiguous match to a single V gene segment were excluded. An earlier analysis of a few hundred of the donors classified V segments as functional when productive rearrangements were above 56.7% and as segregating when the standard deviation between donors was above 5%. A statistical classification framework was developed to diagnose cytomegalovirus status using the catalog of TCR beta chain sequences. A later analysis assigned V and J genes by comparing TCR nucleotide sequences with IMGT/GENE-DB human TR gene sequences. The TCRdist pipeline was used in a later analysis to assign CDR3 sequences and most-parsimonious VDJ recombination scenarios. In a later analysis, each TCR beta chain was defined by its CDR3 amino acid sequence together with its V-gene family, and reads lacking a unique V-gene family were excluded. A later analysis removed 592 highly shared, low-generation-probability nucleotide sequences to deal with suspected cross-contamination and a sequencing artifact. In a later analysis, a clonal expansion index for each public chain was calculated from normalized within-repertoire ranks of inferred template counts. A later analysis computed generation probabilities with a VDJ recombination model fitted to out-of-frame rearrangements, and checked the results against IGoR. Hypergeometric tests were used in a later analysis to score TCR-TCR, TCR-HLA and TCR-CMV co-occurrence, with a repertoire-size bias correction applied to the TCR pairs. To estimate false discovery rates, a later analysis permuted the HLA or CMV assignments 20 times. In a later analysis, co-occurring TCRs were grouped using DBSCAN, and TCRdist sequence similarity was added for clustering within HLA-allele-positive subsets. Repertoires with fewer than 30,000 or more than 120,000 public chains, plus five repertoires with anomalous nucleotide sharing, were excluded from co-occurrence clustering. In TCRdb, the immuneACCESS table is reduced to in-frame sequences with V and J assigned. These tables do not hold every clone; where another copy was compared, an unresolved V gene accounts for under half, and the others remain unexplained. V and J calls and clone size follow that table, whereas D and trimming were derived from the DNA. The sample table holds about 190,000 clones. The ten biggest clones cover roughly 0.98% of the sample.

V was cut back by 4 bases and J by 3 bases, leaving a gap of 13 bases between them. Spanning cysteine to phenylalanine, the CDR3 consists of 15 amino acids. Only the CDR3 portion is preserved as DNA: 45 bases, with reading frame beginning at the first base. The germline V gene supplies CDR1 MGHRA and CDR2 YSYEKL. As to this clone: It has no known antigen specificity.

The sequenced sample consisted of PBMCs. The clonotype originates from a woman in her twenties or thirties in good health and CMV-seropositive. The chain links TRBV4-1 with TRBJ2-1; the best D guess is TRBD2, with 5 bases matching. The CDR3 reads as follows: CASSPGRGVYNEQFF. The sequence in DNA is TGCGCCAGCAGCCCAGGCCGGGGTGTCTACAATGAGCAGTTCTTC.